The next 21 T cell receptor beta chains were all read from a single sample in a study of blood T cell repertoires in COVID-19. Only in-frame clones appear in the TCRdb table, and some are missing; sequencing was by immunoSEQ multiplex PCR. The table has about 140,000 clones, 80% to 90% seen once. Sequenced: peripheral blood. These receptors all stem from a man in his sixties with active or convalescent COVID-19.

This sequence joins TRBV6-5 and TRBJ1-2; D possibly corresponds to TRBD1 (5 bases). The V and J ends lost 4 bases and 0 bases respectively, with 12 bases between them. From germline, CDR1 is MNHEY and CDR2 SVGAGI. The CDR3 is 15 residues long. CDR3 nucleotides: TGTGCCAGCAGTTTCCGGACATCCTCTAACTATGGCTACACCTTC. It specifies CASSFRTSSNYGYTF.

The genes are TRBV5-6 and TRBJ1-2, with TRBD1 matching over 11 bases. Germline CDR1 reads SGHDT; CDR2 reads YYEEEE. The CDR3 has 14 amino acids. V lost 4 bases and J lost 7; bases outside the gene matches: 6. The CDR3 bases are TGTGCCAGCAGCCATTGGGACAGGGGGATTGGCTACACCTTC. This codes for CASSHWDRGIGYTF.

V is TRBV5-1 and J is TRBJ1-2; D may be TRBD1 (5 bases). V was trimmed by 1 base and J by 1 base, leaving 8 bases between them. The V gene's germline CDR1 is SGHRS and CDR2 YFSETQ. This CDR3 has 14 residues. The CDR3 nucleotides are TGCGCCAGCAGCTTGCAGACAGTTAACTATGGCTACACCTTC. It is translated as CASSLQTVNYGYTF.

The chain recombines TRBV4-2 with TRBJ2-7; 9 bases map to TRBD1. The V and J ends lost 4 bases and 4 bases, in that order; junction bases with no gene match: 11. Germline loops: CDR1 LGHNA, CDR2 YNFKEQ. The CDR3 has 16 residues. The CDR3 here is CASSLTFQDRGYEQYF. CDR3 sequence (DNA): TGTGCCAGCAGCCTTACCTTCCAGGACAGGGGTTACGAGCAGTACTTC.

The chain recombines TRBV24-1 with TRBJ2-2; maybe TRBD1 (6 bases). The CDR3 is 14 residues long. Trimming shortened V by 4 bases and J by 5 bases, and 10 bases separated the two germline ends. The germline gives CDR1 KGHDR, CDR2 SFDVKD. The CDR3 coding sequence is TGTGCCACCAGTGACAAACAGGGTACCGGGGAGCTGTTTTTT. Protein product: CATSDKQGTGELFF.

This chain uses TRBV28 with TRBJ2-3; 10 bases align to TRBD2. The CDR3 is 16 residues long. The V gene's germline CDR1 is MDHEN and CDR2 SYDVKM. With V trimmed by 10 bases and J by 3 bases, 13 bases remained unmatched. CDR3 nucleotide sequence: TGTGCCACCCTTAGCGGGAGGACCCAGGGAACAGATACGCAGTATTTT. Translation: CATLSGRTQGTDTQYF. Full variable domain (outside the CDR3, taken from reference TRBV28 and TRBJ2-3): DVKVTQSSRYLVKRTGEKVFLECVQDMDHENMFWYRQDPGLGLRLIYFSYDVKMKEKGDIPEGYSVSREKKERFSLILESASTNQTSMYLCATLSGRTQGTDTQYFGPGTRLTVL.

This clone was found once. The CDR3 nucleotides are TGTGCCAGCAGCTTAGGACAGGGGAGGCATAATTCACCCCTCCACTTT. It codes for CASSLGQGRHNSPLHF. V usage is TRBV9 and J usage is TRBJ1-6; 9 nucleotides line up with TRBD1. This CDR3 spans 16 amino acids. J gave up 5 bases and V 4 bases, and 7 bases lay outside the gene matches. Germline CDR1 is SGDLS and CDR2 is YYNGEE.

This chain's CDR3 is CASSLKGGSLERYF. The DNA for the CDR3 is TGTGCCAGCAGTTTGAAGGGAGGGTCCTTAGAAAGGTACTTC. V is TRBV27 and J is TRBJ2-7; 7 nucleotides align to TRBD2. There are 14 residues in the CDR3. V was pared by 3 bases and J by 12 bases, with 14 bases of the junction left unmatched. The V gene's germline CDR1 is MNHEY and CDR2 SMNVEV (reference sequence).

The chain combines TRBV28 with TRBJ1-2, with a weak D call TRBD1 (5 bases). CDR1 is MDHEN, CDR2 SYDVKM, per germline. CDR3 length: 15 residues. Trimming took off 3 bases at V and 7 bases at J, with 18 bases between the two ends. DNA of the CDR3: TGTGCCAGCAGTTTGATCACAGGCTCGTCGGGTGGCTACACCTTC. It encodes CASSLITGSSGGYTF.

The J gene is TRBJ2-7, the V gene TRBV6-5; 9 bases are a match to TRBD1. The CDR3 consists of 14 residues. Germline loops: CDR1 MNHEY, CDR2 SVGAGI. Unmatched junction bases numbered 7, after V lost 5 bases and J lost 5 bases. The CDR3 is CASSTWTGVNEQYF. In DNA, the CDR3 is TGTGCCAGCAGTACCTGGACAGGGGTGAACGAGCAGTACTTC.

V is TRBV6-5 and J is TRBJ2-4; D unresolved. V shed 5 bases and J shed 9 bases, with 8 bases lying between them. Germline CDR1 MNHEY, CDR2 SVGAGI. CDR3 length equals 11 residues. This chain's CDR3 is CASSNPSIQYF. CDR3 nucleotide sequence: TGTGCCAGCAGTAACCCCAGCATTCAGTACTTC.

This chain uses TRBV15 with TRBJ2-2, with 11 bases aligning to TRBD2. J gave up 0 bases and V 3 bases, and 9 bases lay outside the gene matches. Germline V gene sequence: CDR1 LNHNV, CDR2 YYDKDF (reference sequence). This CDR3 has 19 amino acids. Written as DNA, the CDR3 is TGTGCCACCAGCAGGTACATATTAGCGGGAGGGCCGAACACCGGGGAGCTGTTTTTT. Amino acid sequence: CATSRYILAGGPNTGELFF.

The gene calls are TRBV19 and TRBJ2-5; 7 bases are shared with TRBD1. The CDR3 runs 14 residues. Looked up from germline, CDR1 is LNHDA and CDR2 is SQIVND (reference sequence). J lost 4 bases, V lost 4 bases, and 6 bases had no gene match. The CDR3 loop reads CASSRMTGRETQYF. As DNA, the CDR3 is TGTGCCAGTAGTAGAATGACAGGGAGAGAGACCCAGTACTTC.

The rearrangement uses TRBV7-3 and TRBJ2-2; D gene uncertain. Trimming pared 5 bases from V and 4 bases from J, leaving 8 bases between. The V gene's germline CDR1 is SGHTA and CDR2 FQGTGA. This CDR3 has 13 amino acids. The CDR3 is CASSLRSTGELFF. The CDR3 coding sequence is TGTGCCAGCAGCCTCCGTAGCACCGGGGAGCTGTTTTTT.

The chain links TRBV7-6 to TRBJ2-1; 7 positions match TRBD2. Looked up from germline, CDR1 is SGHVS and CDR2 is FNYEAQ. Losses at the gene ends were 1 base for V and 4 bases for J; bases not matched to a gene: 19. This CDR3 region has 20 residues. CDR3 region: CASSLGRRRRGTTIYNEQFF. The CDR3 DNA reads TGTGCCAGCAGCTTAGGTCGCAGGCGACGCGGGACTACCATATACAATGAGCAGTTCTTC.

The chain is built from TRBV4-2 and TRBJ2-3, with 8 bases fitting TRBD2. The CDR3 has 16 amino acids. Germline CDR1 is LGHNA and CDR2 is YNFKEQ. Trimming took 1 base from V and 2 from J; bases not matched to a gene: 5. In DNA form, the CDR3 reads TGTGCCAGCAGCCAAGGACTAGCGAGCGACACAGATACGCAGTATTTT. Translating it yields CASSQGLASDTDTQYF.

The chain has TRBV5-1 and TRBJ2-5, with 10 bases identical to TRBD1. Unmatched junction bases numbered 10, after V lost 3 bases and J lost 5 bases. CDR3 length equals 16 residues. Germline-derived CDR1 and CDR2 are SGHRS and YFSETQ. CDR3 sequence: CASSSAGTGEGETQYF. The CDR3 nucleotides are TGCGCCAGCAGCTCCGCCGGGACAGGGGAAGGGGAGACCCAGTACTTC.

The rearrangement uses TRBV20-1 and TRBJ2-3, with 7 nucleotides matching TRBD1. Germline CDR1 reads DFQATT; CDR2 reads SNEGSKA (reference sequence). The CDR3 covers 11 residues. The DNA for the CDR3 is TGCACCCAGGGGGATGGGCATACGCAGTATTTT. This codes for CTQGDGHTQYF.

As for this clone: The sample carries other DNA sequences with the same CDR3. V is TRBV5-1 and J is TRBJ2-3, with 9 bases lining up with TRBD2. Germline V lookup: CDR1 SGHRS, CDR2 YFSETQ. The CDR3 length is 16 residues. The V gene end was trimmed by 0 bases and the J gene end by 2 bases; junction bases not matched to a gene: 4. CDR3 in DNA: TGCGCCAGCAGCTTGGGTCTAGCGGGGACCACAGATACGCAGTATTTT. This translates into CASSLGLAGTTDTQYF.

The genes are TRBV9 and TRBJ2-3; 8 bases agree with TRBD1. Germline CDR1 and CDR2: SGDLS and YYNGEE. Trimming removed 1 base from V and 1 base from J; junction bases left unmatched: 2. The length of the CDR3 is 15 residues. The CDR3 is CASSVSGGGTDTQYF. CDR3 sequence (DNA): TGTGCCAGCAGCGTATCAGGGGGCGGCACAGATACGCAGTATTTT.

V is TRBV27 and J is TRBJ2-7, with TRBD2 matching 9 bases. The CDR3 spans 17 residues. J was trimmed by 1 base and V by 2 bases; bases with no gene match: 9. The germline V gene has CDR1 MNHEY and CDR2 SMNVEV (reference sequence). CDR3 coding DNA: TGTGCCAGCAGTTTAAGCCCTAGCGGGACCCTTTCCTACGAGCAGTACTTC. As protein: CASSLSPSGTLSYEQYF.